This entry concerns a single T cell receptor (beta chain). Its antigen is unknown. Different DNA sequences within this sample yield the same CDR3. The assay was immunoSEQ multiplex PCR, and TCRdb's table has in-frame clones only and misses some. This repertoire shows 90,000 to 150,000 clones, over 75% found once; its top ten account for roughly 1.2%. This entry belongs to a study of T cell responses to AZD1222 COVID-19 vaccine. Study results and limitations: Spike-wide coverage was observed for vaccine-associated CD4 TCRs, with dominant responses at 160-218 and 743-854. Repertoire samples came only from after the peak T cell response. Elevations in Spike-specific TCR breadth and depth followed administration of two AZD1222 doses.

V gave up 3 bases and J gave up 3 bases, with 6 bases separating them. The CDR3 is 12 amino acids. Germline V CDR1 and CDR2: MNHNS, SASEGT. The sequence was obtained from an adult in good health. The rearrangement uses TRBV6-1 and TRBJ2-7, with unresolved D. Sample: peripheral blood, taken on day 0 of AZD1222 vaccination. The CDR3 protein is CASSEVGYEQYF. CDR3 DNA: TGTGCCAGCAGTGAGGTTGGCTACGAGCAGTACTTC.